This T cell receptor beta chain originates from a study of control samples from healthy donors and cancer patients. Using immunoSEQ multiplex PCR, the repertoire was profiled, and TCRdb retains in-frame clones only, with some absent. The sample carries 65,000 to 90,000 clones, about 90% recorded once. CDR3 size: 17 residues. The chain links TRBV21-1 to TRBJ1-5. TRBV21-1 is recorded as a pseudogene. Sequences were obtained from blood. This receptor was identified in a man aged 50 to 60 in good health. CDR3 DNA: TGTGCCAGCAGCGGCCGGACAGGACTAGATAGCAATCAGCCCCAGCATTTT. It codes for CASSGRTGLDSNQPQHF.